One sample yielded the 9 T cell receptor beta chains listed below, sequenced in a study of cytomegalovirus exposure and HLA in healthy donors. This PCR relied on a set of 60 Vbeta primers and 13 Jbeta primers. This table comes from immunoSEQ multiplex PCR, and its TCRdb copy is limited to in-frame clones, with some not included. The data hold approximately 150,000 clones, with 82% observed a single time. What was sequenced was PBMCs. These receptors were taken from a male donor in good health and CMV-seronegative.

V gene TRBV30 combines with J gene TRBJ2-1; a possible D gene is TRBD2 (5 bases). CDR1 is GTSNPN, CDR2 SVGIG, per germline (reference sequence). The V gene lost 0 bases and the J gene lost 2 bases, with 11 bases spanning the gap. This CDR3 comprises 15 residues. In DNA, the CDR3 is TGTGCCTGGAGTGTAGGAGGATTGGCCTACAATGAGCAGTTCTTC. This encodes CAWSVGGLAYNEQFF.

This clone has more than one count but fewer than ten. The genes are TRBV18 and TRBJ2-7; 8 bases are a match to TRBD1. Looked up from germline, CDR1 is KGHSH and CDR2 is LQKENI. Unmatched junction bases numbered 0, after V lost 2 bases and J lost 3 bases. The CDR3 runs to 13 residues. CDR3 protein: CASSPTGGYEQYF. CDR3 bases: TGTGCCAGCTCACCAACAGGGGGCTACGAGCAGTACTTC.

A single count supports this clone. The V gene is TRBV18, the J gene TRBJ2-7; 9 positions agree with TRBD1. This CDR3 is 15 amino acids long. Trimming cost V 4 bases and J 1 base; bases outside gene matches: 5. CDR1 KGHSH and CDR2 LQKENI come from the germline V gene. The CDR3 reads CASSLLTGGSYEQYF. CDR3 DNA sequence: TGTGCCAGCTCACTTCTGACAGGGGGGTCCTACGAGCAGTACTTC.

The chain is built from TRBV9 and TRBJ2-1; 8 nucleotides match TRBD2. Unmatched junction bases numbered 7, after V lost 0 bases and J lost 5 bases. The germline V gene has CDR1 SGDLS and CDR2 YYNGEE. CDR3 length: 16 amino acids. The CDR3 protein is CASSVVFTSGNNEQFF. CDR3 in DNA: TGTGCCAGCAGCGTAGTATTTACTAGCGGCAACAATGAGCAGTTCTTC.

J is TRBJ2-4 and V is TRBV5-1, with TRBD1 as a possible D gene (5 bases). Germline values: CDR1 SGHRS, CDR2 YFSETQ. With 4 bases removed from V and 5 bases from J, the gap between germline ends came to 10 bases. This CDR3 is built from 13 residues. The CDR3: CASSPDTQNIQYF. The CDR3 coding sequence is TGCGCCAGCAGCCCGGACACTCAAAACATTCAGTACTTC.

V and J are TRBV2 and TRBJ2-3; 16 bases line up with TRBD2. Germline V gene data show CDR1 as SNHLY and CDR2 as FYNNEI. The CDR3 length is 16 residues. V gave up 6 bases and J gave up 4 bases; unmatched junction bases: 4. The CDR3 spells CASRPGTSGRADTQYF. CDR3 sequence (DNA): TGTGCCAGCAGACCCGGGACTAGCGGGAGGGCAGATACGCAGTATTTT.

The genes are TRBV9 and TRBJ2-1, with D perhaps TRBD1 (5 bases). Germline V gives CDR1 SGDLS, CDR2 YYNGEE. V dropped 0 bases and J dropped 9 bases, with 16 bases sitting between them. The CDR3 is 15 amino acids. The CDR3 here is CASSVGSRVESEQFF. Written as DNA, the CDR3 is TGTGCCAGCAGCGTAGGTAGCAGGGTGGAAAGTGAGCAGTTCTTC.

This clone appeared a few times. CDR3 in amino acids: CASSPETGTGGIYEQYF. The CDR3 coding sequence is TGTGCCAGCAGCCCGGAGACCGGGACAGGGGGCATCTACGAGCAGTACTTC. The chain is built from TRBV4-2 and TRBJ2-7; 12 positions match TRBD1. Per germline, CDR1 LGHNA and CDR2 YNFKEQ. J lost 3 bases, V lost 4 bases, and 10 bases had no gene match. The CDR3 is 17 amino acids.

The genes are TRBV10-3 and TRBJ1-2; D call uncertain. The CDR3 loop spans 15 amino acids. V lost 3 bases, J lost 6 bases, and 17 bases lay in between. Per germline, CDR1 ENHRY and CDR2 SYGVKD. In DNA, the CDR3 is TGTGCCATCAGTGACTCAGTACGTTCCTTACATGGCTACACCTTC. As protein: CAISDSVRSLHGYTF.